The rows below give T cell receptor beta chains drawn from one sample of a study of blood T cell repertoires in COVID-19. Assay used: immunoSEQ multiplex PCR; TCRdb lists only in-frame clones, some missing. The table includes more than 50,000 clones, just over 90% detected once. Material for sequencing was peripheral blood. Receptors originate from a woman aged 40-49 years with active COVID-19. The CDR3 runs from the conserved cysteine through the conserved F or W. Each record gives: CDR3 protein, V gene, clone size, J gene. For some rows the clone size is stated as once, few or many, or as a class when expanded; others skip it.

CDR3 protein: CASSLSLETQYF
V gene: TRBV5-5
clone size: NA
J gene: TRBJ2-5

CDR3 protein: CASRGPGQGSHEQYF
V gene: TRBV25-1
clone size: few
J gene: TRBJ2-7

CDR3 protein: CSASSDRGELVYEQYF
V gene: TRBV20-1
clone size: NA
J gene: TRBJ2-7

CDR3 protein: CASSYPHARRGGTDTQYF
V gene: TRBV6-2/TRBV6-3
clone size: NA
J gene: TRBJ2-3

CDR3 protein: CASGSSGGAWETQYF
V gene: TRBV6-5
clone size: NA
J gene: TRBJ2-5

CDR3 protein: CASSVTSGYNEQFF
V gene: TRBV2
clone size: NA
J gene: TRBJ2-1

CDR3 protein: CASTPTSGGLTDTQYF
V gene: TRBV11-2
clone size: medium-sized
J gene: TRBJ2-3

CDR3 protein: CASSHPGQPIMNTEAFF
V gene: TRBV6-2/TRBV6-3
clone size: NA
J gene: TRBJ1-1

CDR3 protein: CASSQARQGKETQYF
V gene: TRBV3-1/TRBV3-2
clone size: NA
J gene: TRBJ2-5

CDR3 protein: CASSPGQGDYGYTF
V gene: TRBV18
clone size: NA
J gene: TRBJ1-2

CDR3 protein: CATSDAQRQEQFF
V gene: TRBV24-1
clone size: NA
J gene: TRBJ2-1

CDR3 protein: CASSWAGVAEAFF
V gene: TRBV6-5
clone size: NA
J gene: TRBJ1-1

CDR3 protein: CSVEVNRGNTEAFF
V gene: TRBV29-1
clone size: NA
J gene: TRBJ1-1

CDR3 protein: CSASLSGQPAKDQPQHF
V gene: TRBV20-1
clone size: NA
J gene: TRBJ1-5

CDR3 protein: CASSGNKNTEAFF
V gene: TRBV2
clone size: NA
J gene: TRBJ1-1

CDR3 protein: CAWSENEGQPQHF
V gene: TRBV30
clone size: NA
J gene: TRBJ1-5

CDR3 protein: CASSKGTGNAETQYF
V gene: TRBV5-1
clone size: NA
J gene: TRBJ2-5

CDR3 protein: CASSPEANTEAFF
V gene: TRBV18
clone size: NA
J gene: TRBJ1-1

CDR3 protein: CASSFVDRGYGYTF
V gene: TRBV7-2
clone size: NA
J gene: TRBJ1-2

CDR3 protein: CASSSEGRGLGYEQYF
V gene: TRBV5-1
clone size: NA
J gene: TRBJ2-7

CDR3 protein: CASSLTSGGADTQYF
V gene: TRBV27
clone size: NA
J gene: TRBJ2-3

CDR3 protein: CASSQGRGYGNTIYF
V gene: TRBV4-1
clone size: NA
J gene: TRBJ1-3

CDR3 protein: CASSPGATGRSGELFF
V gene: TRBV18
clone size: NA
J gene: TRBJ2-2

CDR3 protein: CASSIWQNTEAFF
V gene: TRBV19
clone size: NA
J gene: TRBJ1-1

CDR3 protein: CASSLSTEAFF
V gene: TRBV5-6
clone size: NA
J gene: TRBJ1-1

CDR3 protein: CASGGPGQYNEQFF
V gene: TRBV3-1/TRBV3-2
clone size: NA
J gene: TRBJ2-1

CDR3 protein: CASSYALANTYEQYF
V gene: TRBV6-6
clone size: NA
J gene: TRBJ2-7

CDR3 protein: CASSRGGAGTGELFF
V gene: TRBV3-1/TRBV3-2
clone size: NA
J gene: TRBJ2-2

CDR3 protein: CASSRGQGNTGELFF
V gene: TRBV6-5
clone size: NA
J gene: TRBJ2-2

CDR3 protein: CASSLEDRGDYGYTF
V gene: TRBV7-9
clone size: NA
J gene: TRBJ1-2

CDR3 protein: CASSSVGGAYNEQFF
V gene: TRBV11-3
clone size: NA
J gene: TRBJ2-1

CDR3 protein: CASSAQGVFTEAFF
V gene: TRBV18
clone size: NA
J gene: TRBJ1-1

CDR3 protein: CASRRDSRYTF
V gene: TRBV3-1/TRBV3-2
clone size: NA
J gene: TRBJ1-2

CDR3 protein: CASSFNRQETQYF
V gene: TRBV12-3/TRBV12-4
clone size: NA
J gene: TRBJ2-5

CDR3 protein: CASNGDRGGNQPQHF
V gene: TRBV19
clone size: few
J gene: TRBJ1-5

CDR3 protein: CASSFAGTLYQETQYF
V gene: TRBV11-2
clone size: NA
J gene: TRBJ2-5

CDR3 protein: CASSVATSLGQETQYF
V gene: TRBV9
clone size: NA
J gene: TRBJ2-5

CDR3 protein: CASSPGQGTIYF
V gene: TRBV7-2
clone size: once
J gene: TRBJ1-3

CDR3 protein: CASSFGQDEDTQYF
V gene: TRBV7-9
clone size: NA
J gene: TRBJ2-3

CDR3 protein: CASSSGGWTDTQYF
V gene: TRBV7-9
clone size: once
J gene: TRBJ2-3

CDR3 protein: CASSLVSPGENTDTQYF
V gene: TRBV7-2
clone size: NA
J gene: TRBJ2-3

CDR3 protein: CASSPRQGAFGNTIYF
V gene: TRBV3-1/TRBV3-2
clone size: NA
J gene: TRBJ1-3

CDR3 protein: CASSVEATSFSGNTIYF
V gene: TRBV9
clone size: NA
J gene: TRBJ1-3

CDR3 protein: CASSITQGQGFEQYF
V gene: TRBV19
clone size: NA
J gene: TRBJ2-7

CDR3 protein: CASSQDLFGLAANTGELFF
V gene: TRBV4-1
clone size: NA
J gene: TRBJ2-2

CDR3 protein: CASSSQGLSGGELFF
V gene: TRBV11-1
clone size: NA
J gene: TRBJ2-2

CDR3 protein: CASSQVVSVRNTTYF
V gene: TRBV14
clone size: once
J gene: TRBJ1-3

CDR3 protein: CASRIEDRPYGYTF
V gene: TRBV19
clone size: NA
J gene: TRBJ1-2

CDR3 protein: CASRDRSSGNTIYF
V gene: TRBV19
clone size: NA
J gene: TRBJ1-3

CDR3 protein: CASSGSGGLELDTQYF
V gene: TRBV7-2
clone size: once
J gene: TRBJ2-3

CDR3 protein: CATTVKSRGRANTEAFF
V gene: TRBV24-1
clone size: NA
J gene: TRBJ1-1

CDR3 protein: CASSPRPAGGGNTGELFF
V gene: TRBV18
clone size: once
J gene: TRBJ2-2

CDR3 protein: CASSVGSSGGAGEQFF
V gene: TRBV9
clone size: once
J gene: TRBJ2-1

CDR3 protein: CASSRQGTDEQFF
V gene: TRBV2
clone size: NA
J gene: TRBJ2-1

CDR3 protein: CASSLTGIETQYF
V gene: TRBV5-4
clone size: NA
J gene: TRBJ2-5